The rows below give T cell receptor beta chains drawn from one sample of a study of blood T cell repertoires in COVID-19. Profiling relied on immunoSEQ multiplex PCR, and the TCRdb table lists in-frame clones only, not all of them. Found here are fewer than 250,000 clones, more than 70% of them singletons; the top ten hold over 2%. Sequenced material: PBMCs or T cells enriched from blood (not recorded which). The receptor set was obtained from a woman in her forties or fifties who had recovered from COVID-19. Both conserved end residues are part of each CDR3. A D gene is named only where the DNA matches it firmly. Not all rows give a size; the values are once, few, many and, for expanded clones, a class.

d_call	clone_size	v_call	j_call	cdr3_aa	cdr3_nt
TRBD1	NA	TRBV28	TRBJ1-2	CASSARTGGKYWGYTF	TGTGCCAGCAGTGCGCGGACAGGGGGGAAGTATTGGGGCTACACCTTC
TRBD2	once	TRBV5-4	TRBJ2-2	CASSPRLAGGPNGELFF	TGTGCCAGCAGCCCAAGACTAGCGGGAGGGCCTAACGGGGAGCTGTTTTTT
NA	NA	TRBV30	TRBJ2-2	CAWSGTVRGELFF	TGTGCCTGGAGTGGAACGGTGCGGGGGGAGCTGTTTTTT
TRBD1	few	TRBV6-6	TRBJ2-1	CASSPRDRGNEQFF	TGTGCCAGCAGTCCCCGGGACAGGGGGAATGAGCAGTTCTTC
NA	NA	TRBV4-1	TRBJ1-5	CASSRNQRQPQHF	TGCGCCAGCAGCCGAAACCAGAGGCAGCCCCAGCATTTT
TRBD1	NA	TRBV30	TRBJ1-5	CAWTDRGHQPQHF	TGTGCCTGGACCGACAGGGGTCATCAGCCCCAGCATTTT
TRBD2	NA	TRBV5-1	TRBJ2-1	CASYSGGAGTSYNEQFF	TGCGCCAGCTACTCAGGCGGAGCCGGGACTAGCTACAATGAGCAGTTCTTC
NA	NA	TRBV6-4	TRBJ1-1	CASSFQSNTEAFF	TGTGCCAGCAGTTTCCAGTCGAACACTGAAGCTTTCTTT
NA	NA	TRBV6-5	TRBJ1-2	CASTLRGTRGDGYTF	TGTGCCAGCACCCTCCGGGGGACCCGGGGGGACGGCTACACCTTC
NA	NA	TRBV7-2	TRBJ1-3	CASSLARDSGNTIYF	TGTGCCAGCAGCTTAGCCAGGGACTCTGGAAACACCATATATTTT
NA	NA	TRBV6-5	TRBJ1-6	CASSYSRDSLPSPLHF	TGTGCCAGCAGTTACTCCAGAGACAGCCTACCATCACCCCTCCACTTT
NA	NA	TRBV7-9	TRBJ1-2	CASSPGTRAGYGYTF	TGTGCCAGCAGCCCCGGGACACGTGCGGGCTATGGCTACACCTTC
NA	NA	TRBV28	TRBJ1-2	CASSYGVGGYTF	TGTGCCAGCAGTTACGGGGTAGGAGGCTACACCTTC
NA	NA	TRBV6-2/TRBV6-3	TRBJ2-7	CASSHTYEQYF	TGTGCCAGCAGTCACACCTACGAGCAGTACTTC
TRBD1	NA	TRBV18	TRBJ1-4	CASSPQDRGGEKLFF	TGTGCCAGCTCACCCCAGGACAGGGGGGGAGAAAAACTGTTTTTT
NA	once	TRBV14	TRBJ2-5	CASSRAGFAETQYF	TGTGCCAGCAGCCGGGCGGGGTTTGCAGAGACCCAGTACTTC
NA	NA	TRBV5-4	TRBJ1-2	CASSPGGKYGYTF	TGTGCCAGCAGCCCGGGGGGGAAATATGGCTACACCTTC
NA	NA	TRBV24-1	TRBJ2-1	CATSDPTGAGANEQFF	TGTGCCACCAGTGATCCGACAGGGGCGGGGGCCAATGAGCAGTTCTTC
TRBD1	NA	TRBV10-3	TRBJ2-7	CATNNRDRGAYEQYF	TGTGCCACCAATAACCGGGACAGGGGAGCCTACGAGCAGTACTTC
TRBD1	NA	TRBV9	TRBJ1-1	CASSPRGILNTEAFF	TGTGCCAGCAGTCCCAGGGGGATTTTGAACACTGAAGCTTTCTTT
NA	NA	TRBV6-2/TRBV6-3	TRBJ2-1	CASSPSNEQFF	TGTGCCAGCAGCCCCTCCAATGAGCAGTTCTTC
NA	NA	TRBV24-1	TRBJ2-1	CATSDFRTANNEQFF	TGTGCCACCAGTGATTTCCGAACAGCCAACAATGAGCAGTTCTTC
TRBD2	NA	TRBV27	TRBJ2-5	CASSASGGTQYF	TGTGCCAGCAGCGCCTCGGGGGGGACCCAGTACTTC
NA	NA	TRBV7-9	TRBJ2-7	CASSATGAYEQYF	TGTGCCAGCAGCGCAACAGGAGCCTACGAGCAGTACTTC
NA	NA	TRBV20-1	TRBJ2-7	CSARVSYEQYF	TGCAGTGCTAGAGTTAGCTACGAGCAGTACTTC
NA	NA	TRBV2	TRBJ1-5	CASSGLLVRGNQPQHF	TGTGCCAGCAGTGGGCTGCTTGTCCGTGGCAATCAGCCCCAGCATTTT
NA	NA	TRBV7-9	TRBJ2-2	CASGSGQYTGELFF	TGTGCCAGCGGCTCTGGACAGTACACCGGGGAGCTGTTTTTT
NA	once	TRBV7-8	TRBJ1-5	CASSLARPGYSNQPQHF	TGTGCCAGCAGCTTAGCGCGTCCAGGGTATAGCAATCAGCCCCAGCATTTT
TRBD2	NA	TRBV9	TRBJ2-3	CASSVDRTSGVTDTQYF	TGTGCCAGCAGCGTAGATCGGACTAGCGGGGTCACAGATACGCAGTATTTT
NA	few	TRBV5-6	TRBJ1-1	CASSLRGNTEAFF	TGTGCCAGCAGCTTGAGAGGTAACACTGAAGCTTTCTTT
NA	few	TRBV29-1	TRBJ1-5	CSVLQGRNQPQHF	TGCAGCGTGCTACAGGGTCGTAATCAGCCCCAGCATTTT
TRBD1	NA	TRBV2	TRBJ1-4	CASRPDRASHEKLFF	TGTGCCAGCAGGCCCGACAGGGCCTCACATGAAAAACTGTTTTTT
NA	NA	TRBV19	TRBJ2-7	CASSSDKTYEQYF	TGTGCCAGTAGTTCGGACAAGACCTACGAGCAGTACTTC
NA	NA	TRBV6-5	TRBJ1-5	CASVEVGGNQPQHF	TGTGCCAGCGTGGAGGTGGGGGGAAATCAGCCCCAGCATTTT
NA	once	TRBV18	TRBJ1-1	CASSPQEQTPEAFF	TGTGCCAGCTCACCACAGGAACAGACCCCTGAAGCTTTCTTT
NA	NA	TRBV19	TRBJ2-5	CASSTRNRQIQETQYF	TGTGCCAGTAGTACCCGAAACCGACAGATCCAAGAGACCCAGTACTTC
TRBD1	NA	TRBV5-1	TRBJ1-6	CASSPWTSDRDNSPLHF	TGCGCCAGCAGCCCCTGGACGTCCGACAGGGATAATTCACCCCTCCACTTT
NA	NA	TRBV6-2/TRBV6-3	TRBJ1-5	CASRPDKLSQPQHF	TGTGCCAGCAGACCTGACAAACTCTCTCAGCCCCAGCATTTT
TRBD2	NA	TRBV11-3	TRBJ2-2	CASSLVGLAGNTGELFF	TGTGCCAGCAGCTTAGTGGGATTAGCGGGGAACACCGGGGAGCTGTTTTTT
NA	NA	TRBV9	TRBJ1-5	CASSVDGGAGQPQHF	TGTGCCAGCAGCGTAGATGGGGGCGCCGGGCAGCCCCAGCATTTT
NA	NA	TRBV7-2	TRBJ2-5	CASSLAGGGETQYF	TGTGCCAGCAGCTTAGCTGGGGGCGGCGAGACCCAGTACTTC
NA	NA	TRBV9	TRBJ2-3	CASSDVDGEAFSDTQYF	TGTGCCAGCAGCGATGTGGACGGGGAGGCATTTTCAGATACGCAGTATTTT
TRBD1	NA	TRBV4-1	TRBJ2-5	CASSHSPGQGARETQYF	TGCGCCAGCAGCCACTCTCCGGGACAGGGGGCGCGGGAGACCCAGTACTTC
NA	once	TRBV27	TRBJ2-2	CASSSNTGVPGELFF	TGTGCCAGCAGTTCCAATACAGGTGTCCCCGGGGAGCTGTTTTTT
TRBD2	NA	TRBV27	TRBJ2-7	CASRPRGGIIYEQYF	TGTGCCAGCAGACCACGGGGGGGCATCATCTACGAGCAGTACTTC
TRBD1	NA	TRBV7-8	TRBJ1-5	CASSLGRQGVRQPQHF	TGTGCCAGCAGCTTAGGGCGTCAGGGGGTAAGACAGCCCCAGCATTTT
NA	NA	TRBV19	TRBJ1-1	CASRDQGEAFF	TGTGCCAGTAGGGATCAGGGTGAAGCTTTCTTT
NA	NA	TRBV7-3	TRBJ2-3	CASSPTTLAALTDTQYF	TGTGCCAGCAGCCCAACGACCTTAGCGGCACTCACAGATACGCAGTATTTT
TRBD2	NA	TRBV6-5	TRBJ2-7	CATTSLAAGGYEQYF	TGTGCCACCACCTCATTAGCGGCGGGGGGCTACGAGCAGTACTTC
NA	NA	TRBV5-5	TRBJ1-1	CASSWTANTEAFF	TGTGCCAGCAGCTGGACAGCTAACACTGAAGCTTTCTTT
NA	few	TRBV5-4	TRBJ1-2	CASSLAVAGGYTF	TGTGCCAGCAGCTTGGCCGTAGCGGGTGGCTACACCTTC
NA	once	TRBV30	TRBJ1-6	CAWSVRGQGFNSPLHF	TGTGCCTGGAGTGTACGCGGGCAGGGGTTTAATTCACCCCTCCACTTT